This TCR beta chain was captured in a study of T-cell memory formation after mild COVID-19. Looking at the study overall: For the most part, TCR clusters were specific to one donor. Overall study results and limits: Detection of some responders pre-infection suggested pre-existing cross-reactive memory T cells participated. Contracting CD4+ clones were located mainly in CM and EM, and CD8+ clones in EMRA.

TCR alpha and TCR beta cDNA libraries carrying sample barcodes and UMIs were produced by 5'RACE using constant-segment primers. TCRdb used MiXCR to reprocess the 5' RACE reads, holding one entry per CDR3 protein. The sample carries 350,000 or so distinct CDR3 sequences, over 20% recorded once. This clonotype was seen more than once but under ten times. Its antigen is unidentified. This receptor was identified in an adult woman who had mild COVID-19 (a few samples of this study predate the infection). Cell type and time point are not known. Sequenced sample: PBMCs or a T cell subset sorted from them (not recorded which).

CDR3 sequence (DNA): TGCGCCAGCAGCCAACTCGGTCTCTACACCTTC. Protein product: CASSQLGLYTF. V gene TRBV4-1 combines with J gene TRBJ1-2, with D unresolved. The CDR3 has 11 amino acids. Looked up from germline, CDR1 is MGHRA and CDR2 is YSYEKL. The germline V and J ends were trimmed by 2 bases and 10 bases, with 8 bases remaining between them.